This is a list of T cell receptor beta chains from one sample in a study of T cells after yellow fever vaccination. TCRdb itself ran the 5' RACE reads through MiXCR, one entry per CDR3 protein. The sample consists of some 300,000 distinct CDR3 sequences, 7.5% to 9% of them appearing once. The input for sequencing was CD4+ T cells sorted from PBMCs, taken 5 days after the yellow fever booster vaccination. The receptor source for this set is a man aged 18 to 29 who received the YFV17D yellow fever vaccine. The CDR3 runs from the conserved cysteine through the conserved F or W. Fields, in order: D gene, V gene, J gene, clone size, CDR3 protein, CDR3 DNA. The D gene is left open where the match is weak. Some rows mark clone size as missing; the rest say once, few, many or name a class of expanded clone.

d_gene: -; v_gene: TRBV5-8; j_gene: TRBJ2-7; abundance: few; CDR3aa: CASSSFRGRDSWEEQYF; CDR3nt: TGTGCCAGCAGCTCATTCCGGGGCCGGGACTCCTGGGAGGAGCAGTACTTC
d_gene: -; v_gene: TRBV5-1; j_gene: TRBJ2-6; abundance: many; CDR3aa: CASSLALGGANVLTF; CDR3nt: TGCGCCAGCAGCTTGGCCCTGGGAGGGGCCAACGTCCTGACTTTC
d_gene: TRBD1; v_gene: TRBV20-1; j_gene: TRBJ1-5; abundance: -; CDR3aa: CSAWKGAESQPQHF; CDR3nt: TGCAGTGCTTGGAAGGGGGCTGAGAGTCAGCCCCAGCATTTT
d_gene: -; v_gene: TRBV6-5; j_gene: TRBJ2-2; abundance: -; CDR3aa: CASRLGHVGELFF; CDR3nt: TGTGCCAGCAGATTAGGACACGTCGGGGAGCTGTTTTTT
d_gene: TRBD2; v_gene: TRBV5-1; j_gene: TRBJ2-1; abundance: many; CDR3aa: CASSWLPLAGTFYNEQFF; CDR3nt: TGCGCCAGCAGCTGGCTCCCACTAGCGGGGACGTTCTACAATGAGCAGTTCTTC
d_gene: -; v_gene: TRBV4-3; j_gene: TRBJ1-1; abundance: -; CDR3aa: CASSQVRAGNTEAFF; CDR3nt: TGCGCCAGCAGCCAAGTTCGGGCAGGGAACACTGAAGCTTTCTTT
d_gene: -; v_gene: TRBV28; j_gene: TRBJ1-2; abundance: few; CDR3aa: CASSLVGGGYTF; CDR3nt: TGTGCCAGCAGCTTAGTGGGGGGAGGCTACACCTTC
d_gene: -; v_gene: TRBV4-1; j_gene: TRBJ2-5; abundance: few; CDR3aa: CASSQDLGLQETQYF; CDR3nt: TGCGCCAGCAGCCAAGATCTAGGGCTACAAGAGACCCAGTACTTC
d_gene: -; v_gene: TRBV2; j_gene: TRBJ1-5; abundance: -; CDR3aa: CASRSQGLGNQPQHF; CDR3nt: TGTGCCAGCAGGTCACAGGGATTGGGCAATCAGCCCCAGCATTTT
d_gene: -; v_gene: TRBV30; j_gene: TRBJ1-1; abundance: few; CDR3aa: CAWSGAEAFF; CDR3nt: TGTGCCTGGAGCGGCGCTGAAGCTTTCTTT
d_gene: TRBD1; v_gene: TRBV5-1; j_gene: TRBJ2-1; abundance: many; CDR3aa: CASSLGDRANEQFF; CDR3nt: TGCGCCAGCAGCCTGGGGGACAGGGCAAATGAGCAGTTCTTC